This TCR beta chain stems from a study of T cell responses to AZD1222 COVID-19 vaccine. Second-dose schedules of about 4 or about 12 weeks were combined. Points from the study as a whole: White British donors predominated, females outnumbered males, and clonal diversity was possibly underestimated. AZD1222 recipients seropositive at baseline numbered only 5 or 6.

On this clone itself: Antigen specificity is unknown.

TCRdb's table, derived via immunoSEQ multiplex PCR, lists solely in-frame clones and lacks some. The sample holds about 180,000 clones, around 94% seen once. V was clipped by 0 bases and J by 4 bases, with 10 bases between them. Germline CDR1 reads LGHDT; CDR2 reads YNNKEL (reference sequence). This CDR3 contains 15 residues. Sequencing used peripheral blood, obtained 28 days after the second AZD1222 dose. The TCR was taken from an adult who received the AZD1222 COVID-19 vaccine. The chain joins TRBV3-1 (or the pseudogene TRBV3-2) to TRBJ1-3; no clear D gene. CDR3 coding DNA: TGTGCCAGCAGCCAAGACATCACGGCAGGAAACACCATATATTTT. Amino acid sequence: CASSQDITAGNTIYF.